This T cell receptor (beta chain) was found in a study of beta chain features in type 1 diabetes. Study conclusions and caveats: Highly expressing activated T cells could be over-counted with a cDNA template. These data did not resolve whether HLA type affects TCRB rearrangement. Moderately but significantly shorter TCRB CDR3s were found in Type 1 diabetes patients in all four CD4+ subsets.

There was one heparinised blood draw per donor, averaging roughly 110 mL. Every isolated RNA sample was fully reverse transcribed, so sequencing captured expressed TCRB transcripts. Generated by immunoSEQ multiplex PCR, the TCRdb table keeps only in-frame clones and is missing some. The data show 300,000 or so clones, with around 7.6% seen just once and roughly 0.44% held by the top ten. About this clone itself: Its antigen is unidentified.

Losses at the gene ends were 4 bases for V and 2 bases for J; bases not matched to a gene: 11. Germline values: CDR1 MGHRA, CDR2 YSYEKL. The length of the CDR3 is 17 residues. V is TRBV4-1 and J is TRBJ2-3, with 8 nucleotides matching TRBD2. The sequence was obtained from a woman in her late teens or twenties in good health. The sequencing sample was made of central memory CD4+ T cells from blood. The CDR3 region has the DNA TGCGCCAGCAGCCGGGAACAGCGGGAGTCGATCACAGATACGCAGTATTTT. Protein: CASSREQRESITDTQYF.